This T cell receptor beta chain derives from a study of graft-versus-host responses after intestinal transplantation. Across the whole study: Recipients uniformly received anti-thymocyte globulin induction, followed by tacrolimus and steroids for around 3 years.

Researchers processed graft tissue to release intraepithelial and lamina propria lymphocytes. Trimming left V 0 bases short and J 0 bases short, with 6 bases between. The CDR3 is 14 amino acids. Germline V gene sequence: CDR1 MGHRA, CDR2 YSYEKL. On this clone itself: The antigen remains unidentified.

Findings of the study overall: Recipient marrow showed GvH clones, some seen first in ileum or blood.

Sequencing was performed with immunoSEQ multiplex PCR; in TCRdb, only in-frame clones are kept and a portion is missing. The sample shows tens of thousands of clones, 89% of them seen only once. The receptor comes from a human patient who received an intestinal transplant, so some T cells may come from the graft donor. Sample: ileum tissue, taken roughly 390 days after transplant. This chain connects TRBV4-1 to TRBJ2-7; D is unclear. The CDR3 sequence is CASSQDTSSYEQYF. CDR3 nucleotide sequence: TGCGCCAGCAGCCAAGACACAAGCTCCTACGAGCAGTACTTC.